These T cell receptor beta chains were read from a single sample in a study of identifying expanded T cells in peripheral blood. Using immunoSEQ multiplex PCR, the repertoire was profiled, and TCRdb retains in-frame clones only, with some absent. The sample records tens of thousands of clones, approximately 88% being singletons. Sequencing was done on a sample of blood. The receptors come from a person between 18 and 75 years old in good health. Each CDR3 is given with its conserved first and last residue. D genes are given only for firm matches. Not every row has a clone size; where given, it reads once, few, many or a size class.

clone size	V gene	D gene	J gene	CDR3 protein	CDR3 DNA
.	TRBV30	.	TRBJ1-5	CAWSDGLDQPQHF	TGTGCCTGGAGTGATGGTTTGGATCAGCCCCAGCATTTT
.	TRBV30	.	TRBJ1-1	CAWSAFAKPPAFF	TGTGCCTGGAGCGCTTTTGCCAAACCCCCCGCTTTCTTT
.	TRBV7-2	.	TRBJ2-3	CASFLGTYGPTQYF	TGTGCCAGCTTTCTTGGGACTTACGGGCCTACGCAGTATTTT
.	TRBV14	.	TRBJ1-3	CASSQFNSGNTIYF	TGTGCCAGCAGCCAATTTAACTCTGGAAACACCATATATTTT
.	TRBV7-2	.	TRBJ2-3	CASSYLSGLDTQYF	TGTGCCAGCAGCTACCTTTCGGGGCTAGATACGCAGTATTTT
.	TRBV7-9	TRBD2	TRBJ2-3	CASSPPTSGGRTDTQYF	TGTGCCAGCAGCCCCCCAACTAGCGGGGGACGCACAGATACGCAGTATTTT
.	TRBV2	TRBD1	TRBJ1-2	CASVQQGAREGYTF	TGTGCCAGCGTACAACAGGGGGCGCGTGAGGGCTACACCTTC
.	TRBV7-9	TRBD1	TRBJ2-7	CASSPPGTGVNEQYF	TGTGCCAGCAGCCCGCCCGGGACAGGGGTCAACGAGCAGTACTTC
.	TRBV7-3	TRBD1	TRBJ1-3	CASSITGQGGNTIYF	TGTGCCAGCAGCATTACGGGACAGGGGGGAAACACCATATATTTT
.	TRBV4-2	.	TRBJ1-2	CASSPNQGGAIYGYTF	TGTGCCAGCAGCCCTAACCAGGGAGGGGCGATCTATGGCTACACCTTC
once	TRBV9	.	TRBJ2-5	CASSVRHQETQYF	TGTGCCAGCAGCGTTAGACACCAAGAGACCCAGTACTTC
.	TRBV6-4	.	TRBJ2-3	CASSSAGSTDTQYF	TGTGCCAGCAGTTCTGCGGGGAGCACAGATACGCAGTATTTT
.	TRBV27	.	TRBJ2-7	CASSLTGRSSEQYF	TGTGCCAGCAGTTTAACCGGGAGATCCTCCGAGCAGTACTTC
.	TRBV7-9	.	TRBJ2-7	CASSLGEAAYEQYF	TGTGCCAGCAGCTTAGGGGAGGCAGCCTACGAGCAGTACTTC
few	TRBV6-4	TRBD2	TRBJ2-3	CASSQTSGGTDTQYF	TGTGCCAGCAGCCAGACTAGCGGGGGCACAGATACGCAGTATTTT
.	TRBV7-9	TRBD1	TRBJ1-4	CASSSDREIGEKLFF	TGTGCCAGCAGCTCTGACAGGGAGATAGGCGAAAAACTGTTTTTT
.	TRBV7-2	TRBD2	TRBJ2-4	CASSLFSSGAAIAKNIQYF	TGTGCCAGCAGCTTATTCTCTAGCGGGGCTGCTATAGCCAAAAACATTCAGTACTTC
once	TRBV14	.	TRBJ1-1	CASSQELGGAVETEAFF	TGTGCCAGCAGCCAAGAGCTGGGGGGCGCGGTGGAAACTGAAGCTTTCTTT
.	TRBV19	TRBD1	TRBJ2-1	CASSAGTGPRVPNEQFF	TGTGCCAGTAGCGCCGGGACAGGTCCACGAGTCCCCAATGAGCAGTTCTTC
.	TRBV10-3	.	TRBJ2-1	CAISEGDGAYGQFF	TGTGCCATCAGTGAGGGGGACGGAGCCTACGGGCAGTTCTTC
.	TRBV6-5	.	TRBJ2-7	CASSYGPEGGFYEQYF	TGTGCCAGCAGTTACGGGCCAGAGGGGGGCTTCTACGAGCAGTACTTC
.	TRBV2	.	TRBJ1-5	CASEAGSNQPQHF	TGTGCCAGCGAGGCAGGGAGCAATCAGCCCCAGCATTTT
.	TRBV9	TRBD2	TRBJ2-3	CASSVGSSGSTDTQYF	TGTGCCAGCAGCGTAGGTAGTAGCGGGAGCACAGATACGCAGTATTTT
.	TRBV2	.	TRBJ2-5	CASRWEETQYF	TGTGCCAGCAGGTGGGAAGAGACCCAGTACTTC
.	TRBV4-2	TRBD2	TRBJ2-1	CASSGLAGFNEQFF	TGTGCCAGCAGTGGACTAGCGGGCTTTAATGAGCAGTTCTTC
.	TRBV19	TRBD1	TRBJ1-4	CASSWDRDPEKLFF	TGTGCCAGTAGTTGGGACAGGGACCCGGAAAAACTGTTTTTT
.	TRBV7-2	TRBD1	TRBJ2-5	CASSRARTGVGETQYF	TGTGCCAGCAGCCGAGCACGGACAGGGGTAGGGGAGACCCAGTACTTC
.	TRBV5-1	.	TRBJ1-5	CASSPTGDSNQPQHF	TGCGCCAGCAGCCCGACAGGAGATAGCAATCAGCCCCAGCATTTT
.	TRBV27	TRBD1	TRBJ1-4	CASSADRVSGKLFF	TGTGCCAGCAGTGCAGACAGGGTTTCTGGAAAACTGTTTTTT
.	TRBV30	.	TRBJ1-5	CAWSVMPAGPQHF	TGTGCCTGGAGTGTAATGCCGGCCGGGCCCCAGCATTTT
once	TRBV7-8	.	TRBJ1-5	CASSSSTDQPQHF	TGTGCCAGCAGCTCCTCGACCGATCAGCCCCAGCATTTT